The 28 T cell receptor beta chains in this list originate from one sample, sequenced in a study of blood T cell repertoires in COVID-19 (dated by TCRdb to 2018 to 2021). The library came from the immunoSEQ multiplex PCR assay. The immuneACCESS repertoire file appears here via TCRdb, limited to in-frame rearrangements. These files lack a portion of the clones; in checked studies, under half of the deficit traces to unresolved V genes, and the cause of the others is not known. A total of approximately 260,000 clones appear in this sample, 89% of them only once. Approximately 2% of the sample goes to the ten largest clones. Sequenced: peripheral blood. The origin of the receptors is a man aged 50-59 years with acute or convalescent COVID-19.

The V and J genes are TRBV6-5 and TRBJ1-3; the match to TRBD1 covers 8 bases. Trimming at V came to 6 bases and at J to 3 bases, leaving 7 bases not matched to a gene. This CDR3 is built from 15 residues. Germline V gives CDR1 MNHEY, CDR2 SVGAGI. The CDR3 region has the DNA TGTGCCAGCAGCACAGGGGGTCGCTTTGGAAACACCATATATTTT. Amino acid sequence: CASSTGGRFGNTIYF.

This clone turned up a few times. The DNA for the CDR3 is TGTGCCAGCAGAAACCGGGGGACACAGGGGGCGAGGGGCTACACCTTC. Protein: CASRNRGTQGARGYTF. The gene calls are TRBV3-1 (or the pseudogene TRBV3-2) and TRBJ1-2; TRBD1 matches 9 bases. Germline loops: CDR1 LGHDT, CDR2 YNNKEL (reference sequence). V shed 6 bases and J 8 bases; nucleotides not matched to a gene: 16. The CDR3 sequence is 16 residues long.

The chain uses TRBV27 and TRBJ2-5; the D gene is possibly TRBD2 (6 bases). This CDR3 has 12 residues. V was clipped by 6 bases and J by 2 bases, with 7 bases between them. CDR1 and CDR2 from the germline V gene are MNHEY and SMNVEV (reference sequence). Here the CDR3 reads CASRGGQETQYF. CDR3 bases: TGTGCCAGCAGGGGGGGTCAAGAGACCCAGTACTTC.

The chain carries TRBV4-1 and TRBJ1-6; D is unresolved. The V end lost 0 bases, the J end lost 0 bases, and 6 bases lay between the germline ends. The germline CDR1 and CDR2 sequences are MGHRA and YSYEKL. The length of the CDR3 is 16 residues. The CDR3 region is CASSQDPGSYNSPLHF. In nucleotides, the CDR3 is TGCGCCAGCAGCCAAGATCCGGGCTCCTATAATTCACCCCTCCACTTT.

The chain carries TRBV18 and TRBJ2-7; TRBD1 agrees at 8 bases. V shed 3 bases, J shed 4 bases, and the junction held 5 bases outside the gene matches. The germline gives CDR1 KGHSH, CDR2 LQKENI. The CDR3 is 14 amino acids. CDR3 nucleotides: TGTGCCAGCTCACCCGGGACAGGTACTTACGAGCAGTACTTC. Its protein is CASSPGTGTYEQYF.

The CDR3 nucleotides read TGTGCCACCCCCGAGTGGGACACCAGCTCTGGGGCCAACGTCCTGACTTTC. It is translated as CATPEWDTSSGANVLTF. This sequence joins TRBV7-9 and TRBJ2-6, with D maybe TRBD1 (6 bases). Trimming cost V 10 bases and J 0 bases, with 19 bases left between them. The V gene's germline CDR1 is SEHNR and CDR2 FQNEAQ (reference sequence). CDR3 length: 17 amino acids.

The V gene is TRBV11-2, the J gene TRBJ1-1; the D is unclear. Germline CDR1 SGHAT, CDR2 FQNNGV. This CDR3 has 15 residues. The ends were cut back, 4 bases at V and 5 bases at J, with 17 bases in the middle. This chain's CDR3 is CASSSNGVDSTEAFF. CDR3 coding DNA: TGTGCCAGCAGCTCAAACGGGGTGGATAGTACTGAAGCTTTCTTT.

The chain links TRBV15 to TRBJ1-4; D might be TRBD1 (5 bases). The germline gives CDR1 LNHNV, CDR2 YYDKDF (reference sequence). V gave up 4 bases and J gave up 2 bases, with 11 bases separating them. CDR3 size: 15 residues. The CDR3 DNA reads TGTGCCACCAGCACCCCCCGGGGGACTAATGAAAAACTGTTTTTT. Residues: CATSTPRGTNEKLFF.

V usage is TRBV7-9 and J usage is TRBJ2-7; 11 nucleotides agree with TRBD1. Germline V gene data show CDR1 as SEHNR and CDR2 as FQNEAQ (reference sequence). The CDR3 is 16 amino acids. V was pared by 7 bases and J by 1 base, with 9 bases of the junction left unmatched. The CDR3 coding sequence is TGTGCCAGCACCCCGGGCGGGACAGGGGGTTCCTACGAGCAGTACTTC. Its translation is CASTPGGTGGSYEQYF.

The chain combines TRBV5-8 with TRBJ1-1, with D perhaps TRBD1 (5 bases). Germline loops: CDR1 SGHTS, CDR2 YDEGEE. The CDR3 is made up of 16 amino acids. V lost 0 bases to trimming and J lost 3 bases, with 15 bases between them. CDR3 nucleotides: TGTGCCAGCAGCTTGGCCCAAGGGGACTTGGACACTGAAGCTTTCTTT. This translates into CASSLAQGDLDTEAFF.

The chain carries TRBV25-1 and TRBJ1-6; D ambiguous. Germline CDR1 reads MGHDK; CDR2 reads SYGVNS. Trimming shortened V by 1 base and J by 7 bases, and 11 bases separated the two germline ends. The CDR3 extends over 15 amino acids. The CDR3, as DNA: TGTGCCAGCAGTGAATGGATTGCCGGGAATTCACCCCTCCACTTT. This gives the protein CASSEWIAGNSPLHF.

Note on this clone: Distinct nucleotide sequences in the sample also encode this CDR3. V is TRBV27 and J is TRBJ1-2; TRBD1 is a possible D gene (5 bases). The CDR3 runs 13 residues. V gave up 4 bases and J gave up 4 bases, with 10 bases separating them. Germline V gives CDR1 MNHEY, CDR2 SMNVEV (reference sequence). DNA of the CDR3: TGTGCCAGCAGTTCCACAGGTCCCTATGGCTACACCTTC. Translation gives CASSSTGPYGYTF.

This clone has just a few counts. The J gene is TRBJ1-4, the V gene TRBV19; D is uncertain. Trimming left V 6 bases short and J 3 bases short, with 14 bases between. The length of the CDR3 is 15 residues. Germline V CDR1 and CDR2: LNHDA, SQIVND (reference sequence). This CDR3 reads CASRLFGEANEKLFF. CDR3 sequence (DNA): TGTGCCAGTAGACTATTCGGGGAGGCTAATGAAAAACTGTTTTTT.

The chain couples TRBV27 to TRBJ1-5; D is undetermined. Per germline, CDR1 MNHEY and CDR2 SMNVEV (reference sequence). V was pared by 3 bases and J by 1 base, with 16 bases between. The CDR3 has 17 residues. The CDR3 nucleotides read TGTGCCAGCAGTTTTAGTAGAGTCTCGGGAAGCAATCAGCCCCAGCATTTT. It translates to CASSFSRVSGSNQPQHF.

The chain's CDR3 is CASTLRSTDTQYF. The CDR3 DNA follows: TGTGCCAGCACCCTCAGGAGCACAGATACGCAGTATTTT. J is TRBJ2-3 and V is TRBV21-1; no check of the table's D call, TRBD1, against the DNA was made. TRBV21-1 is classified as a pseudogene. There are 13 residues in the CDR3.

The chain joins TRBV7-2 to TRBJ1-3, with D possibly being TRBD1 (5 bases). CDR1 is SGHTA and CDR2 is FQGNSA in the germline V gene. Trimming pared 5 bases from V and 0 bases from J, leaving 11 bases between. The CDR3 covers 15 residues. This CDR3 is CASSLQVTSGNTIYF. The CDR3, as DNA: TGTGCCAGCAGCCTACAGGTTACCTCTGGAAACACCATATATTTT. The variable domain in full, with the rest retrieved from reference TRBV7-2 and TRBJ1-3, is GAGVSQSPSNKVTEKGKDVELRCDPISGHTALYWYRQSLGQGLEFLIYFQGNSAPDKSGLPSDRFSAERTGGSVSTLTIQRTQQEDSAVYLCASSLQVTSGNTIYFGEGSWLTVV.

Points on this clone: Within the sample, other DNA sequences also encode this same CDR3. The chain links TRBV11-2 to TRBJ2-3, with D unresolved. Per the germline V gene, CDR1 is SGHAT and CDR2 is FQNNGV. The V gene lost 7 bases and the J gene lost 0 bases, with 5 bases spanning the gap. The length of the CDR3 is 12 residues. Here the CDR3 reads CASTPSTDTQYF. CDR3 nucleotides: TGTGCCAGCACCCCGAGCACAGATACGCAGTATTTT.

The chain recombines TRBV20-1 with TRBJ2-4; tentatively, D is TRBD1 (5 bases). This CDR3 contains 15 residues. Germline V gene sequence: CDR1 DFQATT, CDR2 SNEGSKA (reference sequence). Trimming shortened V by 3 bases and J by 0 bases, and 12 bases separated the two germline ends. The CDR3 DNA reads TGCAGTGCTAGTAGACAGCTTCTAGCCAAAAACATTCAGTACTTC. Translating gives CSASRQLLAKNIQYF.

The CDR3: CASSLLRTILSGANVLTF. DNA for the CDR3: TGTGCCAGTAGTCTTTTAAGGACTATCCTCTCTGGGGCCAACGTCCTGACTTTC. The V call is TRBV19, the J call TRBJ2-6, with D possibly being TRBD2 (6 bases). The CDR3 is 18 residues long. The V gene lost 5 bases and the J gene lost 0 bases, with 17 bases spanning the gap. Germline V CDR1 and CDR2: LNHDA, SQIVND (reference sequence).

The V call is TRBV5-1, the J call TRBJ2-2, with unresolved D. CDR1 SGHRS and CDR2 YFSETQ come from the germline V gene. The CDR3 runs to 15 residues. V lost 4 bases, J lost 1 base, and 11 bases lay in between. The CDR3 DNA reads as TGCGCCAGCAGCCTCGTCCCGGGGAACACCGGGGAGCTGTTTTTT. Encoded protein: CASSLVPGNTGELFF. The full variable domain, its missing parts supplied by reference TRBV5-1 and TRBJ2-2, is KAGVTQTPRYLIKTRGQQVTLSCSPISGHRSVSWYQQTPGQGLQFLFEYFSETQRNKGNFPGRFSGRQFSNSRSEMNVSTLELGDSALYLCASSLVPGNTGELFFGEGSRLTVL.

This clone has just one count. The CDR3 nucleotides read TGTGCCAGCTCACCAACCACAGGGAACCAAGAGACCCAGTACTTC. Its protein is CASSPTTGNQETQYF. The chain is built from TRBV18 and TRBJ2-5; D might be TRBD1 (6 bases). CDR3 size: 15 residues. V lost 2 bases, J lost 0 bases, and 10 bases lay in between. Germline lookup yields CDR1 KGHSH and CDR2 LQKENI.

The chain joins TRBV18 to TRBJ1-2; the match to TRBD1 covers 10 bases. CDR3 length: 14 residues. Germline V gives CDR1 KGHSH, CDR2 LQKENI. Unmatched junction bases numbered 4, after V lost 6 bases and J lost 3 bases. The CDR3 protein is CASSGTGVDYGYTF. For the CDR3, the DNA is TGTGCCAGCTCCGGGACAGGGGTTGACTATGGCTACACCTTC.

The V call is TRBV14, the J call TRBJ2-7; a possible D gene is TRBD1 (5 bases). Germline V gene sequence: CDR1 SGHDN, CDR2 FVKESK. This CDR3 comprises 15 residues. With 4 bases removed from V and 5 bases from J, the gap between germline ends came to 18 bases. CDR3 coding DNA: TGTGCCAGCAGCCGATTGGACCCAGGGCTGGACGAGCAGTACTTC. Translation gives CASSRLDPGLDEQYF.

The genes are TRBV14 and TRBJ1-4, with TRBD1 identical over 8 bases. There are 15 residues in the CDR3. The ends lost 4 bases at V and 8 bases at J; junction bases unmatched: 9. CDR1 and CDR2 from the germline V gene are SGHDN and FVKESK. The CDR3 DNA follows: TGTGCCAGCAGCCTTTTCGGGACAGGTGGCGAAAAACTGTTTTTT. Protein: CASSLFGTGGEKLFF.

A remark on this clone: The junction differs from germline at one of its ends, possibly a read error. The chain couples TRBV7-3 to TRBJ2-5, with D perhaps matching TRBD1 (5 bases). The CDR3 extends over 13 amino acids. The V gene's germline CDR1 is SGHTA and CDR2 FQGTGA. The CDR3 nucleotides read TGTGCCAGCAGCTTAGGGGCAAGAGAGGCCCAGTACTTC. Its protein is CASSLGAREAQYF.

The chain combines TRBV3-1 (or the pseudogene TRBV3-2) with TRBJ2-2; 8 bases map to TRBD2. J was trimmed by 4 bases and V by 8 bases; bases with no gene match: 15. The CDR3 has 17 amino acids. Germline CDR1 reads LGHDT; CDR2 reads YNNKEL (reference sequence). In DNA form, the CDR3 reads TGTGCCAGCTATGGTGGGTATAGCGGGGTTACCACCGGGGAGCTGTTTTTT. Translating it yields CASYGGYSGVTTGELFF.

A single count supports this clone. This specimen includes other DNA sequences encoding the same CDR3. The rearrangement uses TRBV18 and TRBJ1-5; unclear D gene. This CDR3 spans 13 amino acids. With 6 bases removed from V and 4 bases from J, the gap between germline ends came to 10 bases. CDR1 KGHSH and CDR2 LQKENI come from the germline V gene. CDR3 sequence (DNA): TGTGCCAGCTCCCCCGGCGGTAATCAGCCCCAGCATTTT. Protein sequence: CASSPGGNQPQHF.

The chain uses TRBV7-3 and TRBJ1-1; weak D call: TRBD1 (6 bases). CDR1 SGHTA and CDR2 FQGTGA come from the germline V gene. The V end lost 2 bases, the J end lost 6 bases, and 25 bases lay between the germline ends. This CDR3 contains 18 residues. This chain's CDR3 is CASSLEPLGILRGSEAFF. The DNA of the CDR3 is TGTGCCAGCAGCTTAGAACCCCTTGGAATCCTGAGGGGGTCTGAAGCTTTCTTT.